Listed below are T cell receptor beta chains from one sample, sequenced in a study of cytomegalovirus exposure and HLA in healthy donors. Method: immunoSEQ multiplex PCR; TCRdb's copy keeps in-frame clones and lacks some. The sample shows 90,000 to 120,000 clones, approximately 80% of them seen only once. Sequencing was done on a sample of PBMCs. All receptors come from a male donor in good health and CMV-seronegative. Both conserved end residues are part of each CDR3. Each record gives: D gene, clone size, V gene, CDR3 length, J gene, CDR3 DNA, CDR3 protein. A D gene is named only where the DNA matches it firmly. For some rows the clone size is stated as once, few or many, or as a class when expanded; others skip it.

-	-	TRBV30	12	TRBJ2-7	TGTGCCTGGAGTGTAAACTCCTACGAGCAGTACTTC	CAWSVNSYEQYF
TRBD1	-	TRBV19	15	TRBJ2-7	TGTGCCAGTAGTATACCCGGGACAGGGGGCTACGAGCAGTACTTC	CASSIPGTGGYEQYF
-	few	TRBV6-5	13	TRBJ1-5	TGTGCCAGCCGGGAGGTTGGCAATCAGCCCCAGCATTTT	CASREVGNQPQHF
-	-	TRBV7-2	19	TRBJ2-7	TGTGCCAGCAGCCCACCCCGTCGGACAGCAGGTTATACCCACTACGAGCAGTACTTC	CASSPPRRTAGYTHYEQYF
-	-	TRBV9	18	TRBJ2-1	TGTGCCAGCAGCGTATTGGGGATCAAGGGGGGGAGTTTTGATGAGCAGTTCTTC	CASSVLGIKGGSFDEQFF
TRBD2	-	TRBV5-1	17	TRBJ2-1	TGCGCCAGCAGCTTGGTGGATAGCGGGAGCTCCTACAATGAGCAGTTCTTC	CASSLVDSGSSYNEQFF
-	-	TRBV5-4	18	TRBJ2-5	TGTGCCAGCAGCTCCCGATCCTGGGACAAGCCCTTCCAAGAGACCCAGTACTTC	CASSSRSWDKPFQETQYF
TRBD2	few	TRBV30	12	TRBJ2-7	TGTGCCTGGGCCGGGACTAGCTACGAGCAGTACTTC	CAWAGTSYEQYF
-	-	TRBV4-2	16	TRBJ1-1	TGTGCCAGCAGCCAAGACGCAAGGGGCCAAGGGACTGAAGCTTTCTTT	CASSQDARGQGTEAFF
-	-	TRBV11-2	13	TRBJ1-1	TGTGCCAGCAGCTTAGGTGGCGCGGATGAAGCTTTCTTT	CASSLGGADEAFF
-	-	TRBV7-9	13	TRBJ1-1	TGTGCCAGCAGCTTAGCGCTAGGACAAAGAGCTTTCTTT	CASSLALGQRAFF
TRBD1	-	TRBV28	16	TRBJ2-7	TGTGCCAGCAGCCAACCCCCGGGACAGGCATCCTACGAGCAGTACTTC	CASSQPPGQASYEQYF
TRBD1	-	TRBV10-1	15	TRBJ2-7	TGCGCCAGCAGTACCGGGACAGGGGGTACCTACGAGCAGTACTTC	CASSTGTGGTYEQYF
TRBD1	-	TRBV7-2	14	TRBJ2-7	TGTGCCAGCAGCCGGGACAGGACCACTTGGGAGCAGTACTTC	CASSRDRTTWEQYF
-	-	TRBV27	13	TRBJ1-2	TGTGCCAGCAGTTTAGGAAGGGGCTATGGCTACACCTTC	CASSLGRGYGYTF
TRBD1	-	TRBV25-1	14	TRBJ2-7	TGTGCCAGCAGTATGGGGACAGCCTACTACGAGCAGTACTTC	CASSMGTAYYEQYF
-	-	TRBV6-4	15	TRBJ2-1	TGTGCCAGCAGTGACTCTGCGGGCTCCTACAATGAGCAGTTCTTC	CASSDSAGSYNEQFF
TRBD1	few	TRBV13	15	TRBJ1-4	TGTGCCAGCAGGGAAAGACAGGGTAGGGATGAAAAACTGTTTTTT	CASRERQGRDEKLFF
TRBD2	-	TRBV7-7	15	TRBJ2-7	TGTGCCAGCAGCTTAAACCTAGCGGGACCCTACGAGCAGTACTTC	CASSLNLAGPYEQYF
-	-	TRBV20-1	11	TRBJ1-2	TGCAGTGCCCTAGACCTCTATGGCTACACCTTC	CSALDLYGYTF
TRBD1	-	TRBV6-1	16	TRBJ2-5	TGTGCCAGCAGTGAAGGGGGAAATACAGGGGTAGGAGAGCAGTACTTC	CASSEGGNTGVGEQYF
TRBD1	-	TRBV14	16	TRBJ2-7	TGTGCCAGCAGCCTTTTTCCGGGACAGGGGGCCTACGAGCAGTACTTC	CASSLFPGQGAYEQYF
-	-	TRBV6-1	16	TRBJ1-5	TGTGCCAGCAGTGTTAGTTCAGGGGAAGGGAATCAGCCCCAGCATTTT	CASSVSSGEGNQPQHF
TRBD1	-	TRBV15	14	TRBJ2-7	TGTGCCACCAGCAGTTTTGACAGGGGCTACGAGCAGTACTTC	CATSSFDRGYEQYF
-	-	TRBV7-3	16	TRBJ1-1	TGTGCCAGCAGCTTAAGGAGGGGGGGGGCGAACACTGAAGCTTTCTTT	CASSLRRGGANTEAFF
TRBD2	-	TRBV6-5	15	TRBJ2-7	TGTGCCAGCAGGCCTAGCGGGAGGAGCTCCTACGAGCAGTACTTC	CASRPSGRSSYEQYF
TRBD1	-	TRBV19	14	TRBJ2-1	TGTGCCTGTACAAGGGGACAGGCCCACAATGAGCAGTTCTTC	CACTRGQAHNEQFF
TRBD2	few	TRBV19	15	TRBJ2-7	TGTGCCAGTAGTGCCAGCGGGGCGAGCTCCTACGAGCAGTACTTC	CASSASGASSYEQYF
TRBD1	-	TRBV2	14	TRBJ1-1	TGTGCCAGCAAGGTGGGACAGGGCAACACTGAAGCTTTCTTT	CASKVGQGNTEAFF
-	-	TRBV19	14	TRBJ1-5	TGTGCCAGTAGTCCCCAGGGAAGCAATCAGCCCCAGCATTTT	CASSPQGSNQPQHF
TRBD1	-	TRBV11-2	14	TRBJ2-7	TGTGCCAGCAGCCCTCAGGGGGTCGGGTACGAGCAGTACTTC	CASSPQGVGYEQYF